This TCR beta chain was profiled in a study of regulatory T cells in long-lasting Graves disease. The wider study: Positive TSH receptor antibodies alongside over 5 years of antithyroid drugs were what marked Graves' disease as persistent.

Study results and caveats: Gene preferences differed: TRBV28, TRBJ1-2, TRBJ2-5 in persistent cases. Whereas about a thousand public clonotypes were shared by new patients, persistent patients shared more, at 2,741. The sample size was small, and this may have reduced accuracy.

This clonotype was found many times. As yet, its antigen is unknown. Trimming took 6 bases from V and 2 from J, leaving 14 bases between them. The germline gives CDR1 MDHEN, CDR2 SYDVKM. CDR3 length: 15 residues. In building TCR beta libraries, iRepertoire HTBI primers were used together with Arm-PCR of CDR3 regions. TCRdb processed the multiplex PCR reads anew with MiXCR; each CDR3 protein has one entry. The sample lists about 660,000 distinct CDR3 sequences, roughly 30% occurring once. Documented time point: persistent/refractory GD, antithyroid drugs over 5 years with positive TRAb. PBMCs provided the RNA from which the TCR library was made.

The genes are TRBV28 and TRBJ1-5, with D unclear. The sequence derives from a female donor with Graves disease. Sample: peripheral blood mononuclear cells (PBMCs), taken when the disease was refractory, from a patient treated with antithyroid drugs. The DNA of the CDR3 is TGTGCCAGCAGACCTACAGTCCTGGGCAATCAGCCCCAGCATTTT. Translating gives CASRPTVLGNQPQHF.